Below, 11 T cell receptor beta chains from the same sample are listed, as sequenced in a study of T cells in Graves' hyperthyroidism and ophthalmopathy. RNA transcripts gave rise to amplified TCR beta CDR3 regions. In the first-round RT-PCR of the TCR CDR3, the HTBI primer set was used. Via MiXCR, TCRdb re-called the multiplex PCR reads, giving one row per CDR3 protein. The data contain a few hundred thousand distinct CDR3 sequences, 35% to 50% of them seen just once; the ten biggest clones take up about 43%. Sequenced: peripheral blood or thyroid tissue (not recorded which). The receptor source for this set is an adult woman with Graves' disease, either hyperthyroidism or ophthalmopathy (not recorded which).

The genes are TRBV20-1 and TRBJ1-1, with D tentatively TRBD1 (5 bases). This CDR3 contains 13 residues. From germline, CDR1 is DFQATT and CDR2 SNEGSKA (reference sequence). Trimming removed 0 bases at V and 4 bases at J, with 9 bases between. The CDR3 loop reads CSARDWGRTEAFF. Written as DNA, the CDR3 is TGCAGTGCTAGAGATTGGGGCCGCACTGAAGCTTTCTTT.

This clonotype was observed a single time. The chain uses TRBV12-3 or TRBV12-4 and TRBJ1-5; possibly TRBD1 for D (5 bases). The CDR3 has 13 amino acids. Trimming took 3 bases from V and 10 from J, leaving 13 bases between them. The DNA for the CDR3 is TGTGCCAGCAGTTTCAGGGACGGGTCACCCCAGCATTTT. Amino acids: CASSFRDGSPQHF.

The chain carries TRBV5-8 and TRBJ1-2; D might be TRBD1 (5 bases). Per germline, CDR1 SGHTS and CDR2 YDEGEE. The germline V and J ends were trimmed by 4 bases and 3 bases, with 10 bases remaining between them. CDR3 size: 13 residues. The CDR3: CASSLREDYGYTF. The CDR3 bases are TGTGCCAGCAGCCTCAGGGAGGACTATGGCTACACCTTC.

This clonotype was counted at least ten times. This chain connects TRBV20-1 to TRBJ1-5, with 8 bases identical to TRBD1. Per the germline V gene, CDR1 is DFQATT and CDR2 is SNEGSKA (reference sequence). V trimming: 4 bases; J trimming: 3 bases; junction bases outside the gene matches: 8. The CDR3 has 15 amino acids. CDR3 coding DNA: TGCAGTGCTACTCAGGGGGCTTCTTCCAATCAGCCCCAGCATTTT. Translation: CSATQGASSNQPQHF.

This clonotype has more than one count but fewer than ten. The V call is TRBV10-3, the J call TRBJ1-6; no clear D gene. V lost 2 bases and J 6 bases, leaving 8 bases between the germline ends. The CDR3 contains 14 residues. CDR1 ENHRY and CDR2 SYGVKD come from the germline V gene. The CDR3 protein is CAISEPTSNSPLHF. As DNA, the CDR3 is TGTGCCATCAGTGAGCCGACGAGTAATTCACCCCTCCACTTT.

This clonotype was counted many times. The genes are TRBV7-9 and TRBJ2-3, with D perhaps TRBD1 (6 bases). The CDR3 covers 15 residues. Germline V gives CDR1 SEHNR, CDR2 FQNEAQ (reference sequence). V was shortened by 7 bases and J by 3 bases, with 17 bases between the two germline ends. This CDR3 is CASTLAQGVTDTQYF. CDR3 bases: TGTGCCAGCACCCTCGCACAGGGAGTAACAGATACGCAGTATTTT.

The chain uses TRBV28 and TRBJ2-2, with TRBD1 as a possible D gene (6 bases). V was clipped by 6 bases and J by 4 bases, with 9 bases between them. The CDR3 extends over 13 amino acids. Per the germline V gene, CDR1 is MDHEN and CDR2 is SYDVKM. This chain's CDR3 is CASRGQFTGELFF. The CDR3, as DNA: TGTGCCAGCAGAGGACAGTTCACCGGGGAGCTGTTTTTT.

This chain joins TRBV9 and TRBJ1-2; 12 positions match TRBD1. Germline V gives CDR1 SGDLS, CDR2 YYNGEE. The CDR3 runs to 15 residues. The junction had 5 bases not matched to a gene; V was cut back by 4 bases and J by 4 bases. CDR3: CASSQPGQGAYGYTF. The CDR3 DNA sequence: TGTGCCAGCAGCCAACCGGGACAGGGGGCCTATGGCTACACCTTC. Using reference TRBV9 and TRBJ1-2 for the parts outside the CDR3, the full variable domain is DSGVTQTPKHLITATGQRVTLRCSPRSGDLSVYWYQQSLDQGLQFLIQYYNGEERAKGNILERFSAQQFPDLHSELNLSSLELGDSALYFCASSQPGQGAYGYTFGSGTRLTVV.

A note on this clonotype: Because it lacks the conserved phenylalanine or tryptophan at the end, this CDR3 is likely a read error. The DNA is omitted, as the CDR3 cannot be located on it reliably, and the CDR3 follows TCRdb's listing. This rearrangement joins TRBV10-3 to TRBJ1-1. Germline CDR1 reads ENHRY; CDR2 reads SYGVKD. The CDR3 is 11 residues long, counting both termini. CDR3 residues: CAISETGRANY.

The CDR3 region is CSANLGPHYEQYF. In DNA form, the CDR3 reads TGCAGTGCTAACTTAGGGCCTCACTACGAGCAGTACTTC. The gene calls are TRBV20-1 and TRBJ2-7; D unclear. This CDR3 is built from 13 residues. With 4 bases removed from V and 3 bases from J, the gap between germline ends came to 13 bases. Germline values: CDR1 DFQATT, CDR2 SNEGSKA (reference sequence).

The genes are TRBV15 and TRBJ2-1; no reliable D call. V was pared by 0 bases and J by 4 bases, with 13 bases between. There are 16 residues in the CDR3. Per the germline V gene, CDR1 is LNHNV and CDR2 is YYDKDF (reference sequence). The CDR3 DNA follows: TGTGCCACCAGCAGAGATGGGAACAGTCAATACAATGAGCAGTTCTTC. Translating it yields CATSRDGNSQYNEQFF.